This record looks at one TCR beta chain sequence and its context. The antigen is not known. Germline values: CDR1 LGHNA, CDR2 YNFKEQ. V trimming: 1 base; J trimming: 0 bases; junction bases outside the gene matches: 3. This CDR3 is 17 amino acids long. This sample was taken from a study of OX40 agonist ivuxolimab in advanced cancers. At the level of the study: Patients receiving dose escalation had hepatocellular carcinoma, melanoma, renal cell or head and neck cancer.

Generated by immunoSEQ multiplex PCR, the TCRdb table keeps only in-frame clones and is missing some. The sample consists of some 65,000 clones, around 87% of them appearing once. Overall study findings and caveats: In the 0.1 to 3.0 mg/kg range, CD4+ and CD8+ blood T cells had expanded clonally by week 6.

Blood got drawn at baseline, again on cycle 4 day 1, and then on cycle 7 day 1. The sequence derives from an adult with an advanced solid tumor such as melanoma, head and neck, liver or kidney cancer. The chain employs TRBV4-2 and TRBJ2-2; 9 nucleotides align to TRBD1. Sequencing used CD4+ or CD8+ T cells sorted from blood, obtained in a trial of the OX40 agonist ivuxolimab. CDR3 loop: CASSQGRTGANTGELFF. The CDR3 DNA follows: TGTGCCAGCAGCCAAGGTCGGACAGGGGCGAACACCGGGGAGCTGTTTTTT.